This T cell receptor (beta chain) originates from a study of shared clonotypes between healthy human individuals. Donors were Caucasian adults residing in Nashville, Tennessee, USA. The ends were cut back, 2 bases at V and 3 bases at J, with 11 bases in the middle. The CDR3 is 13 residues long. Germline loops: CDR1 SQVTM, CDR2 ANQGSEA. In the source study's methods: Without quality scores, immunoSEQ junctional reads could not be filtered like full-length reads. The data were produced by immunoSEQ multiplex PCR, yet TCRdb's version contains in-frame clones alone and is incomplete. The V and J calls and clone size are taken from that table; D and trimming were inferred from the DNA. The table records approximately 700,000 clones, approximately 73% of them present only once.

This receptor was identified in a woman aged 30 to 39 in good health. Material: memory CD4+ T cells sorted from blood. The subset was: CD45RA-negative fraction. This rearrangement joins TRBV29-1 to TRBJ2-7; possibly TRBD1 or TRBD2 for D (6 bases each). The CDR3 spells CSVETQGGYEQYF. The CDR3 DNA sequence: TGCAGCGTTGAAACACAGGGAGGCTACGAGCAGTACTTC.